This T cell receptor (beta chain) derives from a study of patients and donors after allogeneic stem cell transplantation. The table lists this clonotype with a few counts. V lost 4 bases, J lost 3 bases, and 13 bases lay in between. CDR3 length equals 14 residues. Looked up from germline, CDR1 is MNHEY and CDR2 is SVGEGT. TCRdb ran MiXCR on the RT-PCR reads and lists one entry per CDR3 protein. The repertoire consists of approximately 430,000 distinct CDR3 sequences, with around 15% occurring once and the leading ten covering about 7%. This clonotype was obtained from a human donor who was either an allogeneic HSCT recipient or a stem cell or donor lymphocyte infusion donor (not recorded which). It is not recorded whose cells these are; they may come from a transplant donor. The chain combines TRBV6-2 or TRBV6-3 with TRBJ2-7; D is unclear. The specimen was blood, either unsorted or a sorted T cell fraction (not recorded which). Here the CDR3 reads CASSLLGQIYEQYF. The CDR3 region has the DNA TGTGCCAGCAGTTTACTTGGGCAGATCTACGAGCAGTACTTC.